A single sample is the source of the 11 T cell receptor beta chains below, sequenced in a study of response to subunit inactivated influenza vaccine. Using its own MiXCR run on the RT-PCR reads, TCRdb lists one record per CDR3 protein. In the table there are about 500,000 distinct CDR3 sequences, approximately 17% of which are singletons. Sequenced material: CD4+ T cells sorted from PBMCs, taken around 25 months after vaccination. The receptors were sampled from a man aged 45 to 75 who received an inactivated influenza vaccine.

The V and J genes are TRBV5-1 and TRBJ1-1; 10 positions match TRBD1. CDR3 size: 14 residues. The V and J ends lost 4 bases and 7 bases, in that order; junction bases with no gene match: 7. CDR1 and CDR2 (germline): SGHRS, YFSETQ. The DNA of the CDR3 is TGCGCCAGCAGCCCGAGACAGGGGGCTGGTGAAGCTTTCTTT. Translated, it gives CASSPRQGAGEAFF.

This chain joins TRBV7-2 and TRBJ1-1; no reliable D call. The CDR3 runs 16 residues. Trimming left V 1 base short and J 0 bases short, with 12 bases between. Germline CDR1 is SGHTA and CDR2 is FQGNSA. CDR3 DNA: TGTGCCAGCAGCTTAGTCCGTGCAGGTGTGAACACTGAAGCTTTCTTT. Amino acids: CASSLVRAGVNTEAFF.

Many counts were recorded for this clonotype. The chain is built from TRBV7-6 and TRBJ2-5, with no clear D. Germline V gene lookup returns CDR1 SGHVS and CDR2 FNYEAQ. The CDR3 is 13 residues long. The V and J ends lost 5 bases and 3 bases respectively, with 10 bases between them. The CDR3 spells CASSTLVKETQYF. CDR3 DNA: TGTGCCAGCAGCACATTAGTAAAAGAGACCCAGTACTTC.

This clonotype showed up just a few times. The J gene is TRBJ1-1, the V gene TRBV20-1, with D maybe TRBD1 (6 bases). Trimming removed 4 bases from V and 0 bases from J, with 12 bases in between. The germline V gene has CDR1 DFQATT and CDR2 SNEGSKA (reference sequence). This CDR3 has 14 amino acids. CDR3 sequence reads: CSAITGAMNTEAFF. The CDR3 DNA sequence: TGCAGTGCTATTACGGGGGCAATGAACACTGAAGCTTTCTTT.

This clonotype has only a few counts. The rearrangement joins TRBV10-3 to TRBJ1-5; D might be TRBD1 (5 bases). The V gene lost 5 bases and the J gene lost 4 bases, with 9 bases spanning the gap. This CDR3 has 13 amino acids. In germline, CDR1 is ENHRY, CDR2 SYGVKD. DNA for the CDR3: TGTGCCATCAGTCCGGACAAGAATCAGCCCCAGCATTTT. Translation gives CAISPDKNQPQHF.

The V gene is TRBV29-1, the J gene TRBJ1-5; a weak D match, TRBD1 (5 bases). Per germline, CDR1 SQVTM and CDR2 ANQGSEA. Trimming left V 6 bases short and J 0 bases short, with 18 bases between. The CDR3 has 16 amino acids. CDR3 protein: CSVPGGRGRSNQPQHF. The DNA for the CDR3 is TGCAGCGTCCCGGGGGGAAGGGGCCGTAGCAATCAGCCCCAGCATTTT.

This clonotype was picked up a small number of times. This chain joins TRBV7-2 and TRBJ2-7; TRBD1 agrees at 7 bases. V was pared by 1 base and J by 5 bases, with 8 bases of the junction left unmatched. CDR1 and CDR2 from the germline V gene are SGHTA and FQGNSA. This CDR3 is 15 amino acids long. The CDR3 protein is CASSLEGQLTDEQYF. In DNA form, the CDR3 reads TGTGCCAGCAGCTTAGAGGGACAGCTTACCGACGAGCAGTACTTC.

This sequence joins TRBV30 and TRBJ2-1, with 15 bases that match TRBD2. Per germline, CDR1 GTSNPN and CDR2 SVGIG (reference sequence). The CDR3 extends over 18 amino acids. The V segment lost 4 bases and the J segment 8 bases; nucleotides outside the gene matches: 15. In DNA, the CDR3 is TGTGCCTGGACCTCCGGGGTTTCTGGACTAGCGGGAGGGGATGAGCAGTTCTTC. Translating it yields CAWTSGVSGLAGGDEQFF.

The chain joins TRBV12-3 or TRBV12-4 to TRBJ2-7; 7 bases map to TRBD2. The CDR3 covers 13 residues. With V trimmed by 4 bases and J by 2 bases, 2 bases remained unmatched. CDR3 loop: CASSSSGPYEQYF. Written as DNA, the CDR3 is TGTGCCAGCAGTTCTAGCGGTCCCTACGAGCAGTACTTC.

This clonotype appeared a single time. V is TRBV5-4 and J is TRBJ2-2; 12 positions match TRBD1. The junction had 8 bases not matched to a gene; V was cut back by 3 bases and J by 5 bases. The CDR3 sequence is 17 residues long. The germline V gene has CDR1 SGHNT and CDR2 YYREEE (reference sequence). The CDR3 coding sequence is TGTGCCAGCAGCTCGAAGACGGGACAGGGGGCGACCGGGGAGCTGTTTTTT. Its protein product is CASSSKTGQGATGELFF.

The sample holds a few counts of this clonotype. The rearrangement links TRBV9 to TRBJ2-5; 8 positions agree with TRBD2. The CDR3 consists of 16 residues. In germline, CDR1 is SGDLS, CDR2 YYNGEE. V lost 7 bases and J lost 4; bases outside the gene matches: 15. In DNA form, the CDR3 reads TGTGCCAGCGGCGGGACGGGACTAGGAGGTTTAGAGACCCAGTACTTC. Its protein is CASGGTGLGGLETQYF. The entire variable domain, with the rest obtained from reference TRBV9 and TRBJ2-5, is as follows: DSGVTQTPKHLITATGQRVTLRCSPRSGDLSVYWYQQSLDQGLQFLIQYYNGEERAKGNILERFSAQQFPDLHSELNLSSLELGDSALYFCASGGTGLGGLETQYFGPGTRLLVL.